Listed here are 21 T cell receptor beta chains from one sample, sequenced in a study of T cells in Graves' hyperthyroidism and ophthalmopathy. The CDR3 regions of TCR beta were amplified from RNA transcripts. HTBI primers were the set used in a first-round RT-PCR of the TCR CDR3. TCRdb passed the multiplex PCR reads through MiXCR, listing each CDR3 protein once. The sample yields roughly 720,000 distinct CDR3 sequences, roughly 17% seen once. The material sequenced was blood. The receptors derive from a man aged 50 to 60 with Graves' hyperthyroidism.

This clonotype has just a few counts. The rearrangement joins TRBV14 to TRBJ1-6, with 8 bases aligning to TRBD1. The CDR3 is 16 amino acids. Trimming cost V 3 bases and J 6 bases; bases outside gene matches: 7. Germline V gene sequence: CDR1 SGHDN, CDR2 FVKESK. CDR3 sequence (DNA): TGTGCCAGCAGCCAGTACGGGGACAGGATTAATTCACCCCTCCACTTT. Translation: CASSQYGDRINSPLHF.

This clonotype was seen at least ten times. The chain employs TRBV5-1 and TRBJ2-7; 11 bases agree with TRBD2. CDR1 is SGHRS and CDR2 is YFSETQ in the germline V gene. This CDR3 has 15 residues. The V and J ends lost 2 bases and 3 bases, in that order; junction bases with no gene match: 4. The CDR3, as DNA: TGCGCCAGCAGCTTTACTAGCGGGAGTTTCTACGAGCAGTACTTC. It codes for CASSFTSGSFYEQYF.

Turning to this clonotype: At one of its ends the junction is not consistent with the germline gene, which may arise from a read error. The chain combines TRBV5-1 with TRBJ2-1, with 11 bases aligning to TRBD2. The CDR3 spans 15 residues. Germline V lookup: CDR1 SGHRS, CDR2 YFSETQ. Written as DNA, the CDR3 is TGCGCCAGCAGCTTGTTGGGACTAGCGGACAATGAGCAGCTCTTC. It yields the protein CASSLLGLADNEQLF.

This clonotype has at least ten counts. V and J are TRBV27 and TRBJ2-3, with D possibly matching TRBD2 (6 bases). Germline assignment: CDR1 MNHEY and CDR2 SMNVEV (reference sequence). The CDR3 length is 16 residues. Trimming removed 2 bases from V and 6 bases from J, with 18 bases in between. Written as DNA, the CDR3 is TGTGCCAGCAGTTTAAAGTGGAGGGGAGGAGGCGATACGCAGTATTTT. This sequence encodes CASSLKWRGGGDTQYF.

This clonotype showed up many times. This rearrangement joins TRBV10-3 to TRBJ2-1; the match to TRBD2 covers 14 bases. The CDR3 has 18 residues. Losses at the gene ends were 5 bases for V and 3 bases for J; bases not matched to a gene: 9. Germline V gives CDR1 ENHRY, CDR2 SYGVKD. The CDR3 bases are TGTGCCATCAGTCCGGGACTAGCGGGAGTAAGCGGCTACAATGAGCAGTTCTTC. Its protein is CAISPGLAGVSGYNEQFF.

This clonotype was seen ten or more times. The chain combines TRBV12-3 or TRBV12-4 with TRBJ2-7, with 7 bases aligning to TRBD1. V was pared by 6 bases and J by 6 bases, with 11 bases of the junction left unmatched. The CDR3 runs to 14 residues. CDR3 amino acids: CASRRGQYFVEQYF. DNA of the CDR3: TGTGCCAGCAGGAGGGGACAGTATTTCGTCGAGCAGTACTTC.

This clonotype has ten or more counts. This chain links TRBV7-8 with TRBJ1-2; 11 positions agree with TRBD1. Germline loops: CDR1 SGHVS, CDR2 FQNEAQ. This CDR3 has 15 amino acids. Unmatched junction bases numbered 9, after V lost 6 bases and J lost 6 bases. The CDR3 DNA reads TGTGCCAGCAGTGCCCAGGGGACAGGGGGTGATGGCTACACCTTC. Its translation: CASSAQGTGGDGYTF.

The chain links TRBV30 to TRBJ1-4; 9 nucleotides line up with TRBD1. Germline V CDR1 and CDR2: GTSNPN, SVGIG (reference sequence). The length of the CDR3 is 14 residues. J lost 7 bases, V lost 2 bases, and 5 bases had no gene match. The CDR3 bases are TGTGCCTGGAGTATCGGACAGGGGAGTGAAAAACTGTTTTTT. Translated: CAWSIGQGSEKLFF.

Notes on this clonotype: This sequence may be a read error, since a much larger clone differs from it by one base. This sequence joins TRBV28 and TRBJ2-7; D is possibly TRBD1 or TRBD2 (5 bases each). This CDR3 region has 15 residues. Germline V gene lookup returns CDR1 MDHEN and CDR2 SYDVKM. CDR3 residues: CAGSFVSGPTYEQYF. The DNA of the CDR3 is TGTGCCGGCAGTTTCGTCTCGGGGCCAACCTACGAGCAGTACTTC.

This chain joins TRBV4-1 and TRBJ1-2; D is unclear. Trimming left V 0 bases short and J 1 base short, with 9 bases between. Per germline, CDR1 MGHRA and CDR2 YSYEKL. This CDR3 contains 15 residues. CDR3 sequence (DNA): TGCGCCAGCAGCCAAGAAGGACTGATTAACTATGGCTACACCTTC. Its translation is CASSQEGLINYGYTF.

The chain joins TRBV6-2 or TRBV6-3 to TRBJ1-5, with unresolved D. Trimming took off 5 bases at V and 3 bases at J, with 14 bases between the two ends. This CDR3 region has 15 residues. Germline lookup yields CDR1 MNHEY and CDR2 SVGEGT. CDR3 DNA: TGTGCCAGCAGTCGAGTGACCGGGGACAATCAGCCCCAGCATTTT. Amino acids: CASSRVTGDNQPQHF.

This clonotype was seen repeatedly, ten times or more. The chain is built from TRBV11-2 and TRBJ2-1; D not resolved. CDR1 and CDR2 (germline): SGHAT, FQNNGV. The length of the CDR3 is 17 residues. Trimming took off 1 base at V and 0 bases at J, with 13 bases between the two ends. CDR3 nucleotides: TGTGCCAGCAGCTTAGTGTATGGAGACCCCTCCTACAATGAGCAGTTCTTC. Residues: CASSLVYGDPSYNEQFF.

This chain connects TRBV28 to TRBJ1-5; no definite D call. Trimming pared 6 bases from V and 5 bases from J, leaving 17 bases between. The CDR3 length is 15 residues. Germline loops: CDR1 MDHEN, CDR2 SYDVKM. CDR3 DNA: TGTGCCAGCAGCCCCCTCGGCAGCAGGCATCAGCCCCAGCATTTT. This gives the protein CASSPLGSRHQPQHF. Together with reference TRBV28 and TRBJ1-5, the CDR3 gives the full variable domain: DVKVTQSSRYLVKRTGEKVFLECVQDMDHENMFWYRQDPGLGLRLIYFSYDVKMKEKGDIPEGYSVSREKKERFSLILESASTNQTSMYLCASSPLGSRHQPQHFGDGTRLSIL.

The sample holds many counts of this clonotype. This chain joins TRBV27 and TRBJ2-1; 9 positions match TRBD2. The V and J ends lost 7 bases and 4 bases, in that order; junction bases with no gene match: 8. CDR3 length equals 15 residues. Germline lookup yields CDR1 MNHEY and CDR2 SMNVEV (reference sequence). The CDR3 nucleotides are TGTGCCAGCACCTTGACTAGCGGAATATACAATGAGCAGTTCTTC. It is translated as CASTLTSGIYNEQFF.

The rearrangement links TRBV5-1 to TRBJ2-7; 8 nucleotides align to TRBD1. Germline V CDR1 and CDR2: SGHRS, YFSETQ. V was clipped by 4 bases and J by 3 bases; unmatched bases: 9. The CDR3 spans 15 residues. The CDR3 DNA reads TGCGCCAGCAGCCGTTGGACAGGGCCTAACTACGAGCAGTACTTC. Protein product: CASSRWTGPNYEQYF. The full variable domain, in which reference TRBV5-1 and TRBJ2-7 provide the parts outside the CDR3, is KAGVTQTPRYLIKTRGQQVTLSCSPISGHRSVSWYQQTPGQGLQFLFEYFSETQRNKGNFPGRFSGRQFSNSRSEMNVSTLELGDSALYLCASSRWTGPNYEQYFGPGTRLTVT.

There are many counts of this clonotype. The V gene is TRBV2, the J gene TRBJ2-3, with 8 bases matching TRBD2. Per the germline V gene, CDR1 is SNHLY and CDR2 is FYNNEI. The CDR3 spans 12 residues. V dropped 10 bases and J dropped 4; count of bases not matched to a gene: 4. This CDR3 is CANGLAPDTQYF. The CDR3 DNA reads TGTGCCAACGGACTAGCCCCAGATACGCAGTATTTT. The variable domain in full, completed from reference TRBV2 and TRBJ2-3, reads EPEVTQTPSHQVTQMGQEVILRCVPISNHLYFYWYRQILGQKVEFLVSFYNNEISEKSEIFDDQFSVERPDGSNFTLKIRSTKLEDSAMYFCANGLAPDTQYFGPGTRLTVL.

This clonotype was found many times. The rearrangement joins TRBV2 to TRBJ2-3; 13 bases are a match to TRBD2. J lost 3 bases, V lost 4 bases, and 1 base had no gene match. Germline-derived CDR1 and CDR2 are SNHLY and FYNNEI. The CDR3 loop spans 15 amino acids. The CDR3 DNA follows: TGTGCCAGCAGTGTACTAGCGGGAGGGACAGATACGCAGTATTTT. Translating gives CASSVLAGGTDTQYF.

The CDR3 protein is CASSGGGNRQETQYF. For the CDR3, the DNA is TGTGCCAGCAGCGGAGGCGGGAATAGACAAGAGACCCAGTACTTC. This rearrangement joins TRBV28 to TRBJ2-5; maybe TRBD2 (6 bases). CDR3 length: 15 amino acids. The germline V gene has CDR1 MDHEN and CDR2 SYDVKM. Deletions cut 6 bases from V and 2 bases from J, with 16 bases between.

The rearrangement links TRBV28 to TRBJ2-1; D gene unclear. CDR1 is MDHEN and CDR2 is SYDVKM in the germline V gene. The ends were cut back, 6 bases at V and 7 bases at J, with 4 bases in the middle. The length of the CDR3 is 10 residues. CDR3 in amino acids: CASRANEQFF. The CDR3 DNA is TGTGCCAGCAGGGCGAATGAGCAGTTCTTC.

This clonotype was seen only a few times. Germline and junction disagree at one end, which may indicate a read error. The rearrangement joins TRBV5-1 to TRBJ2-7; D might be TRBD1 or TRBD2, each matching 6 bases. The germline V gene encodes CDR1 SGHRS and CDR2 YFSETQ. The CDR3 is 14 residues long. The CDR3 reads CAGSRGLGSNEQYF. CDR3 in DNA: TGCGCCGGCAGCCGGGGGCTAGGGAGCAACGAGCAGTACTTC.

Ten or more counts support this clonotype. This chain links TRBV9 with TRBJ2-7; TRBD2 matches at 13 bases. The CDR3 sequence is 15 residues long. Germline assignment: CDR1 SGDLS and CDR2 YYNGEE. The V segment lost 3 bases and the J segment 2 bases; nucleotides outside the gene matches: 2. The CDR3 sequence: CASSEGLAGTYEQYF. In DNA form, the CDR3 reads TGTGCCAGCAGCGAGGGACTAGCGGGAACCTACGAGCAGTACTTC.